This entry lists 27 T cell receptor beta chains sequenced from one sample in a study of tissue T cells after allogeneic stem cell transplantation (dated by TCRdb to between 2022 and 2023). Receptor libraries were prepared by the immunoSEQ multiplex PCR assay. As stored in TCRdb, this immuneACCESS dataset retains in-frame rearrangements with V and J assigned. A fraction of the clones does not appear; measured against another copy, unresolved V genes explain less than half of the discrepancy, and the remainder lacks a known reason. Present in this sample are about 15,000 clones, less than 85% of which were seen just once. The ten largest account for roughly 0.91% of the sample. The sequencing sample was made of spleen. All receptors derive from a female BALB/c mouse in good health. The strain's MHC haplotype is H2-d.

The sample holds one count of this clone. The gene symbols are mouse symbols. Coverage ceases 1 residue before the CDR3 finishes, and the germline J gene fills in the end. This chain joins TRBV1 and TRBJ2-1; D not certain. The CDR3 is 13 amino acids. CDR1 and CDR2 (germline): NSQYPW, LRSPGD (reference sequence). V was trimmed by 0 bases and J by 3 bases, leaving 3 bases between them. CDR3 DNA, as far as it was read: TGCACCTGCAGTGCAGATCCCTATGCTGAGCAGTTC. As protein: CTCSADPYAEQF. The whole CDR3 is CTCSADPYAEQFF.

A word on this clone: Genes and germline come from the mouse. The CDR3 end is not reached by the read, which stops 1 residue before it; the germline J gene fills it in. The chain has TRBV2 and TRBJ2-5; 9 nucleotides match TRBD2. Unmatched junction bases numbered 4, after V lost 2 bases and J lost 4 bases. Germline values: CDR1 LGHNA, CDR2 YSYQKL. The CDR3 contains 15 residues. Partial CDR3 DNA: TGTGCCAGCAGCCAAATGGGGGGGCGCAAAGACACCCAGTAC. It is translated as CASSQMGGRKDTQY. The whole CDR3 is CASSQMGGRKDTQYF.

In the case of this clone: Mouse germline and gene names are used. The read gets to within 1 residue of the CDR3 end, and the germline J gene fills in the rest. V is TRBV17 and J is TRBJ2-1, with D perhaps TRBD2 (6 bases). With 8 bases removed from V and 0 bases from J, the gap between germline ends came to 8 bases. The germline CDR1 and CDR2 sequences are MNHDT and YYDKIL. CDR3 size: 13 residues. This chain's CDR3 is CASGLNNYAEQFF. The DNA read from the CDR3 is TGTGCTAGCGGACTGAATAACTATGCTGAGCAGTTC.

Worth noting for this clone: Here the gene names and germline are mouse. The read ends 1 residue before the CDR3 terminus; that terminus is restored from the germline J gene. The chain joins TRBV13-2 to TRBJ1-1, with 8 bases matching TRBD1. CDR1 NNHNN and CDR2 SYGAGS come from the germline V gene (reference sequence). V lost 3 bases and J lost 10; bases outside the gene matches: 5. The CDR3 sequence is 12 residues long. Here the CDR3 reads CASGAGGEGVFF. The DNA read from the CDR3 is TGTGCCAGCGGTGCAGGGGGCGAGGGAGTCTTC.

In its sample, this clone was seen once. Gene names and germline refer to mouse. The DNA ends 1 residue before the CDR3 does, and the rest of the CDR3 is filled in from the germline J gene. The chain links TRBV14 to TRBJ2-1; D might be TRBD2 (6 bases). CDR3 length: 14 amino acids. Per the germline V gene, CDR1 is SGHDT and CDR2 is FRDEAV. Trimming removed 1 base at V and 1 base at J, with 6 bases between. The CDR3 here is CASSFGGNYAEQFF. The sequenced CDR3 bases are TGTGCCAGCAGTTTCGGGGGGAACTATGCTGAGCAGTTC.

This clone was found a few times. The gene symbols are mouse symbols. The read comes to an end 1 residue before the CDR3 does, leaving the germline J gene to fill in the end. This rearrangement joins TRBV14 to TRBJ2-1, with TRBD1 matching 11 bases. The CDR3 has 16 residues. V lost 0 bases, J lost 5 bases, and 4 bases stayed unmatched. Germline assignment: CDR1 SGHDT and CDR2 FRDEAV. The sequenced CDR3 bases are TGTGCCAGCAGTTTCTCCGGACAGGGGGCGGATGCTGAGCAGTTC. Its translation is CASSFSGQGADAEQF. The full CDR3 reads CASSFSGQGADAEQFF.

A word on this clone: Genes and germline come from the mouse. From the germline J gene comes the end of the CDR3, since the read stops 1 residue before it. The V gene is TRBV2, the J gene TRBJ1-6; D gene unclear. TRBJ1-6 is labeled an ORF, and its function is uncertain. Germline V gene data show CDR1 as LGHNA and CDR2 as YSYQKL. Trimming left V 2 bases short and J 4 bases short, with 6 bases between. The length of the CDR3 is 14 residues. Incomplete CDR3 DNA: TGTGCCAGCAGCCAAAACAAGTATAATTCGCCCCTCTAC. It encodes CASSQNKYNSPLY. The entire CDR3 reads CASSQNKYNSPLYF.

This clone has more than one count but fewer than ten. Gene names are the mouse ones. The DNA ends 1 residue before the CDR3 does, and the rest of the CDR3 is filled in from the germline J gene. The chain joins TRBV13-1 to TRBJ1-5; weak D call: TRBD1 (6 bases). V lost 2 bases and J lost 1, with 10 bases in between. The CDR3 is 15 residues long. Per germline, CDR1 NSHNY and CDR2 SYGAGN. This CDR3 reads CASSESGTNNQAPLF. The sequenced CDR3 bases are TGTGCCAGCAGTGAATCCGGGACAAACAACCAGGCTCCGCTT.

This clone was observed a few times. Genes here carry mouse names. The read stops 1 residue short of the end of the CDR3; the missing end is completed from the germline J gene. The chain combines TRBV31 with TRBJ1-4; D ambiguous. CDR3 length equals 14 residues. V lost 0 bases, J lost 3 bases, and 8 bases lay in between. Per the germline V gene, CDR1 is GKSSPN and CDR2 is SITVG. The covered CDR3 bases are TGTGCCTGGAGTCTAGTGGGAGCCAACGAAAGATTATTT. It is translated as CAWSLVGANERLF. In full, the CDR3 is CAWSLVGANERLFF.

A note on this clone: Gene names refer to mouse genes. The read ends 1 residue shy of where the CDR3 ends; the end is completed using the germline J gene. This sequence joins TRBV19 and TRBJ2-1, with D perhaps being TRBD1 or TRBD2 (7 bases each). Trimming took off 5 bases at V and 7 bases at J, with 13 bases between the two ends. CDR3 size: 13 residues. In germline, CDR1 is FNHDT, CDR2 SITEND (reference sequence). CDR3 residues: CASSPRGGAEQFF. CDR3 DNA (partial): TGTGCCAGCAGCCCCAGGGGGGGGGCTGAGCAGTTC.

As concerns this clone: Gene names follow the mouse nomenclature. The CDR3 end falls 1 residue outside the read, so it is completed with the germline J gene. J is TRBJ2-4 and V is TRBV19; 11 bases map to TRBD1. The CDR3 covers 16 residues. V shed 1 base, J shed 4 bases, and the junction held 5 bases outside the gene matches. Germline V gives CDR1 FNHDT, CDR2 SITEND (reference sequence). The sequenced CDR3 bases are TGTGCCAGCAGTATACGGACAGGGGGCAGGGAAAACACCTTGTAC. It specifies CASSIRTGGRENTLY. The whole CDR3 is CASSIRTGGRENTLYF.

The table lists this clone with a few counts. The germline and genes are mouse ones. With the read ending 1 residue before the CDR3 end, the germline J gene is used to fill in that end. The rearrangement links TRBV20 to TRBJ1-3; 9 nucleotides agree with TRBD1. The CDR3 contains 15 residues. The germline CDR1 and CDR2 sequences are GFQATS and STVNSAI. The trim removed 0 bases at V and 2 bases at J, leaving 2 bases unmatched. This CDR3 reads CGARERQGAGNTLYF. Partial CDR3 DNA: TGTGGTGCTAGGGAAAGACAGGGGGCTGGAAATACGCTCTAT.

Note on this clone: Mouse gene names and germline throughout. The DNA read from the CDR3 is TGTGCCAGCAGTCACAGGGGTGGTGCAGAAACGCTGTAT. It translates to CASSHRGGAETLY. The whole CDR3 sequence reads CASSHRGGAETLYF. The chain employs TRBV13-3 and TRBJ2-3, with 7 nucleotides matching TRBD1. Read coverage stops 1 residue before the CDR3 terminus; the germline J gene supplies the remainder. This CDR3 is 14 amino acids long. Germline V gene sequence: CDR1 NNHDY, CDR2 SYVADS. V was clipped by 4 bases and J by 1 base; unmatched bases: 3.

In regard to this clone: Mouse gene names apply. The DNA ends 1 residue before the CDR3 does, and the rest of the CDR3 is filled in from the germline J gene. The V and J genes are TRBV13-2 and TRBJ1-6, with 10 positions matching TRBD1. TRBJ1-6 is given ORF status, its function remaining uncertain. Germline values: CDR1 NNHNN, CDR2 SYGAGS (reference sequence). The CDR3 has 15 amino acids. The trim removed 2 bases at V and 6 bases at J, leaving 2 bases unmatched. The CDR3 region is CASGERQGANSPLYF. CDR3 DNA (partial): TGTGCCAGCGGTGAAAGACAGGGGGCTAATTCGCCCCTCTAC.

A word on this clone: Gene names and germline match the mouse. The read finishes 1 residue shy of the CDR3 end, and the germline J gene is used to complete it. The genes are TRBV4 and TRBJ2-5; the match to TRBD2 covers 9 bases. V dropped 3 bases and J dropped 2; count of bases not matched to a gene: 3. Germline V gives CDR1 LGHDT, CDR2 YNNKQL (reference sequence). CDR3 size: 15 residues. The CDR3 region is CASSYWGGAQDTQYF. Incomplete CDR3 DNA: TGTGCCAGCAGCTATTGGGGGGGCGCCCAAGACACCCAGTAC.

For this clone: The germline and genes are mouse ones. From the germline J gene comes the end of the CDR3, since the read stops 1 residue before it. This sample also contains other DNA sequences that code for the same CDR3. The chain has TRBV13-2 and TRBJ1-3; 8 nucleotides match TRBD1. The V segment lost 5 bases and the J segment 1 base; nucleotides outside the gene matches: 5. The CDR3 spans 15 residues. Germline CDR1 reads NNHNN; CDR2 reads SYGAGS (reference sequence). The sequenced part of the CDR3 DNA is TGTGCCAGCGGGGGGACAGGCCCCTCTGGAAATACGCTCTAT. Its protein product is CASGGTGPSGNTLY. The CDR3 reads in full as CASGGTGPSGNTLYF.

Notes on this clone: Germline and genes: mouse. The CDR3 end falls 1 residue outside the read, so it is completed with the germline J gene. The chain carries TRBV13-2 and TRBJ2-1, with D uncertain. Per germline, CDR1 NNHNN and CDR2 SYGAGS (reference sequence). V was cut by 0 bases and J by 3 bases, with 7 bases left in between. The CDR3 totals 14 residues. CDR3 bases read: TGTGCCAGCGGTGATGCCCACGGCTATGCTGAGCAGTTC. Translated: CASGDAHGYAEQF. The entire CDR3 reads CASGDAHGYAEQFF.

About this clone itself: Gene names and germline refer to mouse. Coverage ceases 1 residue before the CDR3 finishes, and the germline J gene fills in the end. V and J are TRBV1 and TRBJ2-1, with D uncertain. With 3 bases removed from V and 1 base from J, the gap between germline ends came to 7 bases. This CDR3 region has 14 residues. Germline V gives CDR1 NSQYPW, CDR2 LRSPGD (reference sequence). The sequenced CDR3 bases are TGCACCTGCAGTGCCCAGGACAACTATGCTGAGCAGTTC. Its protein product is CTCSAQDNYAEQF. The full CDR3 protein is CTCSAQDNYAEQFF. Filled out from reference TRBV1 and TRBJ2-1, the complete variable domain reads VTLLEQNPRWRLVPRGQAVNLRCILKNSQYPWMSWYQQDLQKQLQWLFTLRSPGDKEVKSLPGADYLATRVTDTELRLQVANMSQGRTLYCTCSAQDNYAEQFFGPGTRLTVL.

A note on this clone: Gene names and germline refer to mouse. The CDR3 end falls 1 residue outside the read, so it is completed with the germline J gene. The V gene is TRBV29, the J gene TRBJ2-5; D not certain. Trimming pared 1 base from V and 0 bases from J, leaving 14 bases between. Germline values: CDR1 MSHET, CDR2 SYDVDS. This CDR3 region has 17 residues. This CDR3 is CASSLFFGDGNQDTQYF. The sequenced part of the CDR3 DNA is TGTGCTAGCAGTTTATTTTTTGGAGACGGTAACCAAGACACCCAGTAC.

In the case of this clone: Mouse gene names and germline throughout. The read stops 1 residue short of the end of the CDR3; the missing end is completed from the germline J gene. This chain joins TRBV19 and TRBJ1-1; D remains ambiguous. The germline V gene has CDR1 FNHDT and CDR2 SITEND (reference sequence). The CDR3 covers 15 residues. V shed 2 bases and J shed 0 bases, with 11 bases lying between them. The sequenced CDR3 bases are TGTGCCAGCAGTATGATCCAAAAATCAAACACAGAAGTCTTC. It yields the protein CASSMIQKSNTEVF. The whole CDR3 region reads CASSMIQKSNTEVFF.

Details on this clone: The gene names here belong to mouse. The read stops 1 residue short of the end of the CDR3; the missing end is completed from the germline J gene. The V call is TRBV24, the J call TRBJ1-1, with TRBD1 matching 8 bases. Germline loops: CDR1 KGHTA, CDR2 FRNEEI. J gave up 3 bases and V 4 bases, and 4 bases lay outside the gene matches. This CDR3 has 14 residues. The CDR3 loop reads CASSPPGQDTEVFF. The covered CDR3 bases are TGTGCCAGCAGTCCACCGGGACAGGACACAGAAGTCTTC.

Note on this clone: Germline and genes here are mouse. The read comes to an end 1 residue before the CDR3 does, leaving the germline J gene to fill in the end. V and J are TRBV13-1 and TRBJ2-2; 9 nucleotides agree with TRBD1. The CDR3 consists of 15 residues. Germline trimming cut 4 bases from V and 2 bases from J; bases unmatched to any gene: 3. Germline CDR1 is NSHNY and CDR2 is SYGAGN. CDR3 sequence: CASSRQGENTGQLYF. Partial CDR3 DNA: TGTGCCAGCAGTCGACAGGGGGAGAACACCGGGCAGCTCTAC.

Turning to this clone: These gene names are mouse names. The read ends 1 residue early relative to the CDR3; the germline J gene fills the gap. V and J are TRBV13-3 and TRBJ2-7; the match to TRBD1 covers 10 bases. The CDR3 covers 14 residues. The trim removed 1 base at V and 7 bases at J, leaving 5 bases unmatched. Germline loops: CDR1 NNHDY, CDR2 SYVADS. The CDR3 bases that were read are TGTGCCAGCAGTGATCGACAGGGGGCTGGGGAACAGTAC. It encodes CASSDRQGAGEQY. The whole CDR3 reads CASSDRQGAGEQYF.

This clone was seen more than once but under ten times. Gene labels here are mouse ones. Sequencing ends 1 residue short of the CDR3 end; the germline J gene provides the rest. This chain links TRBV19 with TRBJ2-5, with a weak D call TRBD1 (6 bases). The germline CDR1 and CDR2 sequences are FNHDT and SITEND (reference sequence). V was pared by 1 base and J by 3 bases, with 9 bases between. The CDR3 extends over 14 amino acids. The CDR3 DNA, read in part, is TGTGCCAGCAGTATAACTACAGGGCAAGACACCCAGTAC. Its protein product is CASSITTGQDTQY. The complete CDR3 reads CASSITTGQDTQYF.

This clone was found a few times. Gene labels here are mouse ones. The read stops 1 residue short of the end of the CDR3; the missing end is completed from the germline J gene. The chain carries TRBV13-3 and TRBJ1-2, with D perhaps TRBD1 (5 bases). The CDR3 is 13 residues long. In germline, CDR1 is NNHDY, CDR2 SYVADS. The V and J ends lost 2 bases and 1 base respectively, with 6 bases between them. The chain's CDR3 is CASSDQGNSDYTF. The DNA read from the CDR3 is TGTGCCAGCAGTGACCAGGGAAACTCCGACTACACC.

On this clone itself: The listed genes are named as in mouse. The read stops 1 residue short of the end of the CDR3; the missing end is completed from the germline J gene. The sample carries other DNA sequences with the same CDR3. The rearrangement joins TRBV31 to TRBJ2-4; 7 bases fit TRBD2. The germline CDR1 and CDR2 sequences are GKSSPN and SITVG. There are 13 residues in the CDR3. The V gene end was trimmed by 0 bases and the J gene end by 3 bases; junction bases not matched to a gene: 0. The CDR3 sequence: CAWSLGGQNTLYF. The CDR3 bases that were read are TGTGCCTGGAGTCTGGGGGGGCAAAACACCTTGTAC.

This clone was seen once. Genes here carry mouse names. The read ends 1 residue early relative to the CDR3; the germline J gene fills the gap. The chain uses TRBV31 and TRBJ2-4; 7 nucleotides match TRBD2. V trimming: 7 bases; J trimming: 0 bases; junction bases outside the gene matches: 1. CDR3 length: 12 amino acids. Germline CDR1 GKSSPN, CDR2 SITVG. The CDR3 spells CASGGSQNTLYF. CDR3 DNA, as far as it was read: TGTGCCTCTGGGGGTAGTCAAAACACCTTGTAC.